This is a list of T cell receptor beta chains from one sample in a study of blood T cell repertoires in COVID-19. TCRdb's table, derived via immunoSEQ multiplex PCR, lists solely in-frame clones and lacks some. The sample carries about 210,000 clones, approximately 80% recorded once. The sample consisted of peripheral blood. These receptors were collected from a man in his sixties with acute or convalescent COVID-19. The CDR3 runs from the conserved cysteine through the conserved F or W. The D gene is left open where the match is weak. Size tells how often a clone was seen (once, few, many) or the class of an expanded clone, and some rows leave it out.

J: TRBJ1-5; D: NA; length: 14; size: NA; V: TRBV19; CDR3: CASSITGDNQPQHF; DNA: TGTGCCAGTAGTATTACCGGGGACAATCAGCCCCAGCATTTT
J: TRBJ2-2; D: NA; length: 13; size: NA; V: TRBV3-1/TRBV3-2; CDR3: CASSHELSGELFF; DNA: TGTGCCAGCAGCCATGAACTTAGCGGGGAGCTGTTTTTT
J: TRBJ2-1; D: NA; length: 12; size: NA; V: TRBV5-4; CDR3: CASSRPRDEQFF; DNA: TGTGCCAGCAGCCGCCCGAGGGATGAGCAGTTCTTC
J: TRBJ2-3; D: NA; length: 15; size: NA; V: TRBV7-3; CDR3: CASSLRTGVSDTQYF; DNA: TGTGCCAGCAGCTTAAGGACGGGAGTATCGGATACGCAGTATTTT
J: TRBJ2-2; D: NA; length: 16; size: NA; V: TRBV7-8; CDR3: CASNPMAGPAAGELFF; DNA: TGTGCCAGCAATCCTATGGCTGGGCCAGCTGCCGGGGAGCTGTTTTTT
J: TRBJ2-5; D: TRBD1; length: 14; size: NA; V: TRBV2; CDR3: CASSPGQGRETQYF; DNA: TGTGCCAGTAGTCCGGGACAGGGAAGGGAGACCCAGTACTTC
J: TRBJ2-7; D: NA; length: 15; size: NA; V: TRBV4-3; CDR3: CASSQDRQGKDEQYF; DNA: TGCGCCAGCAGCCAAGATAGGCAGGGCAAGGACGAGCAGTACTTC
J: TRBJ2-5; D: TRBD1; length: 14; size: NA; V: TRBV6-5; CDR3: CASSPGGDQETQYF; DNA: TGTGCCAGCAGTCCAGGGGGAGACCAAGAGACCCAGTACTTC
J: TRBJ1-1; D: TRBD1; length: 15; size: few; V: TRBV11-2; CDR3: CASSLGDSSSREAFF; DNA: TGTGCCAGCAGCTTAGGGGACAGTTCAAGCCGTGAAGCTTTCTTT
J: TRBJ2-1; D: NA; length: 15; size: many; V: TRBV4-1; CDR3: CASSQFVFGASEQFF; DNA: TGCGCCAGCAGCCAATTCGTCTTTGGGGCCAGTGAGCAGTTCTTC
J: TRBJ2-1; D: TRBD2; length: 13; size: once; V: TRBV7-2; CDR3: CASSLALRGEQFF; DNA: TGTGCCAGCAGCTTAGCGCTGCGGGGGGAGCAGTTCTTC
J: TRBJ2-7; D: TRBD1; length: 13; size: NA; V: TRBV18; CDR3: CASSEQAGGGQYF; DNA: TGTGCCAGCTCAGAACAAGCAGGGGGCGGGCAGTACTTC
J: TRBJ2-3; D: TRBD2; length: 19; size: NA; V: TRBV9; CDR3: CASSGAIGRSGRSTDTQYF; DNA: TGTGCCAGCAGCGGGGCCATCGGGAGGAGCGGGAGAAGTACAGATACGCAGTATTTT
J: TRBJ2-5; D: TRBD1; length: 14; size: NA; V: TRBV2; CDR3: CASSAHTGEETQYF; DNA: TGTGCCAGCAGTGCCCACACAGGGGAAGAGACCCAGTACTTC